The 27 T cell receptor beta chains reported below all come from one sample, sequenced in a study of cytomegalovirus exposure and HLA in healthy donors. In the PCR, 60 Vbeta and 13 Jbeta primers were used. The table came from immunoSEQ multiplex PCR; TCRdb's copy has only in-frame clones and leaves some out. Counted here are roughly 190,000 clones, 79% occurring once; the ten biggest clones make up 1.5%. The sequenced sample was PBMCs. Receptor source: a girl between 5 and 17 years old in good health and CMV-seropositive.

The genes are TRBV5-6 and TRBJ1-2; D unclear. Trimming left V 0 bases short and J 13 bases short, with 10 bases between. Germline CDR1 is SGHDT and CDR2 is YYEEEE. The CDR3 runs to 11 residues. The CDR3 reads CASSLGGDCTF. The CDR3 nucleotides read TGTGCCAGCAGCTTGGGAGGCGACTGCACCTTC.

The chain employs TRBV6-6 and TRBJ2-1, with TRBD1 matching over 9 bases. J lost 4 bases, V lost 6 bases, and 10 bases had no gene match. The V gene's germline CDR1 is MNHNY and CDR2 SVGAGI (reference sequence). The CDR3 has 16 amino acids. CDR3 in amino acids: CASSLTQGAQYNEQFF. CDR3 bases: TGTGCCAGCAGCCTTACACAGGGGGCGCAATACAATGAGCAGTTCTTC.

The rearrangement links TRBV13 to TRBJ2-3, with D possibly TRBD1 on 5 matching bases. Per the germline V gene, CDR1 is PRHDT and CDR2 is FYEKMQ (reference sequence). This CDR3 is built from 15 residues. The V end was cut by 4 bases, the J end by 3 bases, with 14 bases between. In DNA form, the CDR3 reads TGTGCCAGCAGCTCCGACCTAGACAGAACAGATACGCAGTATTTT. Translated, it gives CASSSDLDRTDTQYF.

This clone has a handful of counts. This chain joins TRBV29-1 and TRBJ2-7; maybe TRBD2 (6 bases). The V end lost 7 bases, the J end lost 5 bases, and 18 bases lay between the germline ends. The CDR3 loop spans 13 amino acids. The V gene's germline CDR1 is SQVTM and CDR2 ANQGSEA. The CDR3, as DNA: TGCAGCGCCGCCGGGGGAGGCCCTGACGAGCAGTACTTC. This codes for CSAAGGGPDEQYF.

The V and J genes are TRBV4-3 and TRBJ1-3; D is uncertain. This CDR3 is built from 16 residues. CDR1 and CDR2 (germline): LGHNA, YSLEER. V dropped 0 bases and J dropped 0 bases, with 9 bases sitting between them. The DNA of the CDR3 is TGCGCCAGCAGCCAAGAAGTGGCCCTCTCTGGAAACACCATATATTTT. Translated, it gives CASSQEVALSGNTIYF.

The table lists this clone with a count of one. This rearrangement joins TRBV6-1 to TRBJ2-1; 10 nucleotides line up with TRBD2. This CDR3 comprises 17 residues. J lost 5 bases, V lost 3 bases, and 10 bases had no gene match. Germline CDR1 and CDR2: MNHNS and SASEGT. The DNA of the CDR3 is TGTGCCAGCAGTGATAAGGGGACGACTAGCGGGCACAATGAGCAGTTCTTC. This translates into CASSDKGTTSGHNEQFF.

The chain joins TRBV7-2 to TRBJ1-2; TRBD1 matches 8 bases. Germline V gene sequence: CDR1 SGHTA, CDR2 FQGNSA. Trimming removed 4 bases from V and 7 bases from J; junction bases left unmatched: 8. CDR3 length: 14 residues. The CDR3 protein is CASSWGTGYGGYTF. In nucleotides, the CDR3 is TGTGCCAGCAGCTGGGGGACAGGTTACGGTGGCTACACCTTC.

The genes are TRBV29-1 and TRBJ2-5, with 7 bases lining up with TRBD1. The ends lost 4 bases at V and 3 bases at J; junction bases unmatched: 8. Germline V gene data show CDR1 as SQVTM and CDR2 as ANQGSEA. The CDR3 covers 14 residues. The chain's CDR3 is CSVGVAGGEETQYF. The CDR3 nucleotides read TGCAGCGTTGGGGTGGCAGGGGGAGAAGAGACCCAGTACTTC.

The chain couples TRBV25-1 to TRBJ1-1; maybe TRBD1 (5 bases). CDR3 length: 14 residues. Germline V gives CDR1 MGHDK, CDR2 SYGVNS. The V gene lost 3 bases and the J gene lost 1 base, with 9 bases spanning the gap. The CDR3 bases are TGTGCCAGCAGTGACAGGGTCGAGAACACTGAAGCTTTCTTT. Translated, it gives CASSDRVENTEAFF.

J is TRBJ1-2 and V is TRBV12-5; TRBD1 matches at 9 bases. The trim removed 6 bases at V and 7 bases at J, leaving 15 bases unmatched. CDR1 is LGHNT, CDR2 FRNRAP, per germline. This CDR3 is built from 16 residues. CDR3 DNA sequence: TGTGCTAGTGGCCCCGGGAGTACAGGGGGCGGGGTTGGCTACACCTTC. Translation: CASGPGSTGGGVGYTF.

V usage is TRBV29-1 and J usage is TRBJ2-3; 7 bases are a match to TRBD2. Germline CDR1 and CDR2: SQVTM and ANQGSEA. The CDR3 loop spans 12 amino acids. V was pared by 8 bases and J by 2 bases, with 4 bases of the junction left unmatched. The CDR3, as DNA: TGCAGCACACGGGGGGTCACAGATACGCAGTATTTT. Protein product: CSTRGVTDTQYF.

This clone was observed a handful of times. This rearrangement joins TRBV15 to TRBJ2-1; no clear D gene. The V gene's germline CDR1 is LNHNV and CDR2 YYDKDF (reference sequence). The CDR3 totals 15 residues. Trimming removed 5 bases from V and 1 base from J, with 12 bases in between. As DNA, the CDR3 is TGTGCCACCAGCCCAGGATTCCCGTCCTACAATGAGCAGTTCTTC. It encodes CATSPGFPSYNEQFF.

This clone came up a few times. V and J are TRBV19 and TRBJ1-5; 8 nucleotides align to TRBD1. CDR3 length: 15 residues. Germline values: CDR1 LNHDA, CDR2 SQIVND (reference sequence). The ends lost 5 bases at V and 8 bases at J; junction bases unmatched: 11. In DNA, the CDR3 is TGTGCCAGTAGTTCGATCAGGGGGCCCCAGGAGCCCCAGCATTTT. It encodes CASSSIRGPQEPQHF.

V is TRBV5-6 and J is TRBJ1-2; D perhaps matches TRBD1 (5 bases). The CDR3 runs 14 residues. Germline assignment: CDR1 SGHDT and CDR2 YYEEEE. V gave up 3 bases and J gave up 2 bases, with 11 bases separating them. CDR3 residues: CASSSPPGNYGYTF. CDR3 nucleotides: TGTGCCAGCAGCTCTCCCCCAGGGAACTATGGCTACACCTTC.

This clone was detected only once. The chain employs TRBV7-2 and TRBJ2-5; no clear D gene. The CDR3 runs to 12 residues. CDR1 is SGHTA and CDR2 is FQGNSA in the germline V gene. Trimming removed 1 base at V and 3 bases at J, with 3 bases between. DNA of the CDR3: TGTGCCAGCAGCTTAGTCGAAGAGACCCAGTACTTC. Amino acids: CASSLVEETQYF.

This chain links TRBV6-6 with TRBJ2-4; D remains ambiguous. CDR3 length: 14 amino acids. Germline loops: CDR1 MNHNY, CDR2 SVGAGI (reference sequence). V lost 0 bases to trimming and J lost 5 bases, with 8 bases between them. The chain's CDR3 is CASSYSGSENIQYF. The CDR3, as DNA: TGTGCCAGCAGTTACTCTGGCAGCGAAAACATTCAGTACTTC.

The rearrangement joins TRBV19 to TRBJ1-6; 8 bases match TRBD1. CDR3 length: 16 residues. Trimming removed 3 bases from V and 5 bases from J; junction bases left unmatched: 6. Germline CDR1 LNHDA, CDR2 SQIVND (reference sequence). DNA for the CDR3: TGTGCCAGTAGTATGGTCTGGACAGGGAATAATTCACCCCTCCACTTT. This codes for CASSMVWTGNNSPLHF.

The V and J genes are TRBV6-5 and TRBJ1-2; the D gene is possibly TRBD1 (5 bases). The CDR3 totals 14 residues. V lost 2 bases to trimming and J lost 5 bases, with 12 bases between them. Germline CDR1 is MNHEY and CDR2 is SVGAGI. The chain's CDR3 is CASSYGGGQYGYTF. The CDR3 DNA is TGTGCCAGCAGTTACGGCGGGGGTCAATATGGCTACACCTTC.

This rearrangement joins TRBV11-2 to TRBJ2-5; 15 nucleotides align to TRBD2. V was pared by 5 bases and J by 7 bases, with 11 bases of the junction left unmatched. The CDR3 has 17 amino acids. Germline CDR1 and CDR2: SGHAT and FQNNGV. DNA of the CDR3: TGTGCCAGCAGCCCGGGACTAGCGGGGGGCCGAGGTGGGACCCAGTACTTC. It translates to CASSPGLAGGRGGTQYF.

The rearrangement links TRBV27 to TRBJ1-1; 7 nucleotides line up with TRBD1. Per the germline V gene, CDR1 is MNHEY and CDR2 is SMNVEV (reference sequence). Trimming removed 5 bases from V and 1 base from J; junction bases left unmatched: 4. The CDR3 totals 14 residues. CDR3 bases: TGTGCCAGCAGTCAGGGGACAGCGAACACTGAAGCTTTCTTT. It specifies CASSQGTANTEAFF.

The chain combines TRBV9 with TRBJ2-1, with TRBD2 identical over 8 bases. The CDR3 loop spans 15 amino acids. The V gene's germline CDR1 is SGDLS and CDR2 YYNGEE. Trimming removed 5 bases from V and 7 bases from J; junction bases left unmatched: 11. For the CDR3, the DNA is TGTGCCAGCAGGGCAGCGGGGGCAGGGTGGAATGAGCAGTTCTTC. Translated: CASRAAGAGWNEQFF.

There are a few counts of this clone. The chain joins TRBV4-2 to TRBJ2-3, with 16 positions matching TRBD2. CDR1 LGHNA and CDR2 YNFKEQ come from the germline V gene. The CDR3 runs 19 residues. The V segment lost 1 base and the J segment 0 bases; nucleotides outside the gene matches: 4. The CDR3 sequence: CASSQVGTSGGGSTDTQYF. CDR3 sequence (DNA): TGTGCCAGCAGCCAAGTGGGGACTAGCGGGGGGGGAAGCACAGATACGCAGTATTTT.

The gene calls are TRBV18 and TRBJ1-6, with D uncertain. Germline V CDR1 and CDR2: KGHSH, LQKENI. This CDR3 has 12 amino acids. Trimming stripped 5 bases from V and 13 bases from J, with 12 bases between. The CDR3 reads CASSADIPPLHF. DNA for the CDR3: TGTGCCAGCTCAGCCGACATTCCTCCCCTCCACTTT.

The V gene is TRBV5-6, the J gene TRBJ2-3; 9 bases are shared with TRBD1. In germline, CDR1 is SGHDT, CDR2 YYEEEE. This CDR3 region has 18 residues. The J segment lost 5 bases and the V segment lost 0 bases, leaving 13 bases of the junction unmatched. CDR3 nucleotide sequence: TGTGCCAGCAGCTTGGTGGGGACAGGGCTACTCAGGGGAGATACGCAGTATTTT. Its translation is CASSLVGTGLLRGDTQYF.

This clone has a single count. J is TRBJ2-1 and V is TRBV6-5, with D possibly TRBD1 on 5 matching bases. The CDR3 length is 13 residues. Germline V CDR1 and CDR2: MNHEY, SVGAGI. Trimming pared 5 bases from V and 4 bases from J, leaving 9 bases between. The CDR3 loop reads CASSEQVYNEQFF. CDR3 nucleotides: TGTGCCAGCAGTGAACAGGTATACAATGAGCAGTTCTTC.

This chain connects TRBV7-2 to TRBJ1-1; the match to TRBD1 covers 8 bases. CDR1 and CDR2 (germline): SGHTA, FQGNSA. The V and J ends lost 5 bases and 3 bases, in that order; junction bases with no gene match: 8. The CDR3 consists of 15 residues. Here the CDR3 reads CASSLQGAQDTEAFF. As DNA, the CDR3 is TGTGCCAGCAGCCTCCAGGGGGCGCAGGACACTGAAGCTTTCTTT.

This clone was counted only a few times. This chain connects TRBV7-8 to TRBJ1-3; 8 bases agree with TRBD1. Trimming took 4 bases from V and 2 from J; bases not matched to a gene: 13. This CDR3 is 18 amino acids long. Germline loops: CDR1 SGHVS, CDR2 FQNEAQ. The CDR3 loop reads CASSSLEPTDRAGNTIYF. In nucleotides, the CDR3 is TGTGCCAGCAGCTCCCTAGAGCCCACGGACAGGGCTGGAAACACCATATATTTT.